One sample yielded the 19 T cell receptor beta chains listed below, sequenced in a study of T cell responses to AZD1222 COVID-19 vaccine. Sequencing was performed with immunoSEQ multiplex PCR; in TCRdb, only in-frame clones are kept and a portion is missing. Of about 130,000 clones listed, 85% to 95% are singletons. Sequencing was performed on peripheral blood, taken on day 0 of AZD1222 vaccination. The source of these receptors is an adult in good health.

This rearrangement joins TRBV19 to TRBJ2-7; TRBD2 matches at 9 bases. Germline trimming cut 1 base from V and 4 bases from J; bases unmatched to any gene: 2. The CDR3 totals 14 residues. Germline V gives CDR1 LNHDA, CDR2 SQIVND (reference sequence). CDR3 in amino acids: CASSIGGRAYEQYF. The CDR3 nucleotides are TGTGCCAGTAGTATAGGCGGGAGGGCATACGAGCAGTACTTC.

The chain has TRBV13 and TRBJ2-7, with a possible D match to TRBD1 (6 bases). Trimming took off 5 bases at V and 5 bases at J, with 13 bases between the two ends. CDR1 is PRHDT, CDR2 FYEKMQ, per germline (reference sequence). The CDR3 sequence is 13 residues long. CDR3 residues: CASSPTGTHEQYF. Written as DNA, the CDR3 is TGTGCCAGCAGCCCCACAGGGACCCACGAGCAGTACTTC. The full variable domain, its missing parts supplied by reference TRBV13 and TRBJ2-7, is AAGVIQSPRHLIKEKRETATLKCYPIPRHDTVYWYQQGPGQDPQFLISFYEKMQSDKGSIPDRFSAQQFSDYHSELNMSSLELGDSALYFCASSPTGTHEQYFGPGTRLTVT.

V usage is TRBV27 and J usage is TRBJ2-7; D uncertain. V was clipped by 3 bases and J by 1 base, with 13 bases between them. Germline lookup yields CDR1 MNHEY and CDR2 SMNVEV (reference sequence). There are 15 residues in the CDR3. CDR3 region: CASSFGDGNSYEQYF. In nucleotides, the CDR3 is TGTGCCAGCAGTTTTGGAGACGGAAATTCCTACGAGCAGTACTTC.

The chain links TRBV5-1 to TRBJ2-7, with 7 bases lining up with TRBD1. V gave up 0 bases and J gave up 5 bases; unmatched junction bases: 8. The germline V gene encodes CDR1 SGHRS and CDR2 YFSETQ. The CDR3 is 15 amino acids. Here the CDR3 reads CASSLEGQWSHEQYF. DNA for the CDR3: TGCGCCAGCAGCTTGGAGGGACAGTGGTCTCACGAGCAGTACTTC.

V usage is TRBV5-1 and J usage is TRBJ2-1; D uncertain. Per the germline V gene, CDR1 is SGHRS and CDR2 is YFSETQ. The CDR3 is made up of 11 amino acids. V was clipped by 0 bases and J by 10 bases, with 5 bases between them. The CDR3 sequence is CASSLGAEQFF. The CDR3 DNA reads TGCGCCAGCAGCTTGGGGGCCGAGCAGTTCTTC.

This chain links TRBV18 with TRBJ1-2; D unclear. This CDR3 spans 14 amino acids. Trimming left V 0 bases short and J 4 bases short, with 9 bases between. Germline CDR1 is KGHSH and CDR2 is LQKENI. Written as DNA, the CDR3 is TGTGCCAGCTCACCACCGGAGGGTACCTATGGCTACACCTTC. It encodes CASSPPEGTYGYTF.

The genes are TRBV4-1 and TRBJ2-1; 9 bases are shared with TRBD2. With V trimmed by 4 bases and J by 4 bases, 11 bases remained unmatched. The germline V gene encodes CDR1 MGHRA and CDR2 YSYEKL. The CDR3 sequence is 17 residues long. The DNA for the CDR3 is TGCGCCAGCAGCCTACGAGTGACTAGCGGAGTATACAATGAGCAGTTCTTC. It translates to CASSLRVTSGVYNEQFF.

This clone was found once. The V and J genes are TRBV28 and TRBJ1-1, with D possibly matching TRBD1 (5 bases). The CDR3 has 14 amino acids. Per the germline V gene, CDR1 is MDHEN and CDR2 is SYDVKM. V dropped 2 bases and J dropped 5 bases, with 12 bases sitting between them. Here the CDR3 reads CASSLGQGKTEAFF. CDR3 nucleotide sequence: TGTGCCAGCAGTTTAGGCCAGGGAAAGACTGAAGCTTTCTTT.

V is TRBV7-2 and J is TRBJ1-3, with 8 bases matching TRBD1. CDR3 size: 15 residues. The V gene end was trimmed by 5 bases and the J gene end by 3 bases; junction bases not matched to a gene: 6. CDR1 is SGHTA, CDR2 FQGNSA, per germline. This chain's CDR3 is CASSPQGAVGNTIYF. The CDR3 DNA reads TGTGCCAGCAGCCCCCAGGGGGCGGTTGGAAACACCATATATTTT.

Here the CDR3 reads CASSIYGGEEAFF. Here the CDR3 DNA reads TGTGCCAGTAGTATATACGGCGGAGAAGAAGCTTTCTTT. The V call is TRBV19, the J call TRBJ1-1; no definite D call. V was shortened by 2 bases and J by 8 bases, with 12 bases between the two germline ends. Germline V gene data show CDR1 as LNHDA and CDR2 as SQIVND (reference sequence). CDR3 length: 13 residues.

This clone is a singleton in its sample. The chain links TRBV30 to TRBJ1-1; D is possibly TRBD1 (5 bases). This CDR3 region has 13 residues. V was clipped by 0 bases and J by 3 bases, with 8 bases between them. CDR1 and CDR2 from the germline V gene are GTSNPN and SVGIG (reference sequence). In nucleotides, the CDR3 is TGTGCCTGGAGTGTGACCAGGGACACTGAAGCTTTCTTT. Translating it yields CAWSVTRDTEAFF.

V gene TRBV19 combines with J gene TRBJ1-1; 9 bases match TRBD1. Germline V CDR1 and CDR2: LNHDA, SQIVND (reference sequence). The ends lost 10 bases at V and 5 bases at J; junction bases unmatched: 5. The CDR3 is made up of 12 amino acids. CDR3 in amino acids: CATGTGSTEAFF. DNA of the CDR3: TGTGCCACCGGGACAGGGAGTACTGAAGCTTTCTTT.

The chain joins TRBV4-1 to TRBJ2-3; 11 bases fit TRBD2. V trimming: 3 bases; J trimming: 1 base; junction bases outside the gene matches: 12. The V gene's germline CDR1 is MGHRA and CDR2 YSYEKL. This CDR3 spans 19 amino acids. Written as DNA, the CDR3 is TGCGCCAGCAGCCAGTTGCTAGCGGGAGGTCTCGGCGGCACAGATACGCAGTATTTT. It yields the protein CASSQLLAGGLGGTDTQYF.

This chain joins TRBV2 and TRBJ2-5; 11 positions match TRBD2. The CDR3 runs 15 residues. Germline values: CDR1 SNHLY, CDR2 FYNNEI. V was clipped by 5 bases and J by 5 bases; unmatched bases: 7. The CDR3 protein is CASSRLAGGGETQYF. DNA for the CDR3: TGTGCCAGCAGTCGTCTAGCGGGAGGAGGGGAGACCCAGTACTTC.

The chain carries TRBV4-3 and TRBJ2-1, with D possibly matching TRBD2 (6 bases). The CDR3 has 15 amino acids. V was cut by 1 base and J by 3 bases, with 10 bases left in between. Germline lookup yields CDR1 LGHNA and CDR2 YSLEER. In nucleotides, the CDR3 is TGCGCCAGCAGCCAAGGACGGGAGAACTACAATGAGCAGTTCTTC. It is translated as CASSQGRENYNEQFF.

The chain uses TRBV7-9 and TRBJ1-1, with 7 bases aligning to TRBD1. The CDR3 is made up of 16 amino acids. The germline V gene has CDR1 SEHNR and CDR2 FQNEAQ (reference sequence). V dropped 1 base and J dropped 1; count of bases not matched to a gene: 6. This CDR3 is CASSLVGGTENTEAFF. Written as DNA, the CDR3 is TGTGCCAGCAGCTTAGTTGGAGGGACAGAGAACACTGAAGCTTTCTTT.

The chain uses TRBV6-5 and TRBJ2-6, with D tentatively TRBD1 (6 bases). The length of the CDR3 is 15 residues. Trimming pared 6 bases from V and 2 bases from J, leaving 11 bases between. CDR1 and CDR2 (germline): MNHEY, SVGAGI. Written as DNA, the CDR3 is TGTGCCAGCAGGGCATCAGGGGCTGGGGCCAACGTCCTGACTTTC. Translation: CASRASGAGANVLTF.

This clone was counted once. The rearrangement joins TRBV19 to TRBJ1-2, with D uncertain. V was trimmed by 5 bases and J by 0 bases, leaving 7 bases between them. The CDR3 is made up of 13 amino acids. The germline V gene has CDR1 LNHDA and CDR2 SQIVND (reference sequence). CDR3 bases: TGTGCCAGTAGTTCAGAATCTAACTATGGCTACACCTTC. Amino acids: CASSSESNYGYTF.

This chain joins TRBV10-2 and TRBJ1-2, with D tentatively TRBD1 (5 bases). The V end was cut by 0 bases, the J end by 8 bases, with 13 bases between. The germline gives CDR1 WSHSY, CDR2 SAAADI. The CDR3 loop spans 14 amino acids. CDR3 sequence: CASSESGGVQGYTF. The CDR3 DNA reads TGCGCCAGCAGTGAGTCAGGAGGGGTTCAAGGCTACACCTTC.